The 18 T cell receptor beta chains listed next were all sequenced from one sample in a study of long-term antiretroviral therapy in people with HIV (dated by TCRdb to between 2021 and 2022). The immunoSEQ hsTCRB v3.0 assay was used at survey level resolution to sequence the TRB variable region. TCRdb re-hosts the immuneACCESS table, in-frame sequences only. Its copies lack some clones; in the studies checked, an unresolved V gene accounts for under half of them, and the cause for the rest is not known. The sample contains 13,000 or so clones, less than 85% of them found a single time. Around 13% of the sample lies in the top ten. The sample here was unsorted PBMCs, taken 3.2 years before starting antiretroviral therapy. The receptors derive from a middle-aged man with HIV.

The sample holds one count of this clone. The rearrangement uses TRBV10-3 and TRBJ1-3; 7 nucleotides match TRBD1. V trimming: 4 bases; J trimming: 0 bases; junction bases outside the gene matches: 6. Germline CDR1 and CDR2: ENHRY and SYGVKD. This CDR3 has 16 residues. The CDR3 protein is CAISGTGGGSGNTIYF. The CDR3, as DNA: TGTGCCATCAGTGGGACAGGTGGAGGCTCTGGAAACACCATATATTTT.

This chain joins TRBV14 and TRBJ1-2; 7 positions agree with TRBD1. From germline, CDR1 is SGHDN and CDR2 FVKESK. The V segment lost 4 bases and the J segment 5 bases; nucleotides outside the gene matches: 16. The CDR3 runs 17 residues. For the CDR3, the DNA is TGTGCCAGCAGCCCTTTACGGGGACGAGACAGGGCATATGGCTACACCTTC. Protein product: CASSPLRGRDRAYGYTF.

The chain joins TRBV6-5 to TRBJ2-1; D is perhaps TRBD1 or TRBD2 (7 bases each). The CDR3 is made up of 15 amino acids. V lost 4 bases to trimming and J lost 7 bases, with 17 bases between them. Per the germline V gene, CDR1 is MNHEY and CDR2 is SVGAGI. CDR3 DNA: TGTGCCAGCAGTTTCCCAGGGGGGGCGGCGAATGAGCAGTTCTTC. It is translated as CASSFPGGAANEQFF.

The sample holds one count of this clone. The J gene is TRBJ1-5, the V gene TRBV10-3; D possibly corresponds to TRBD1 (5 bases). The CDR3 is 16 amino acids. Germline assignment: CDR1 ENHRY and CDR2 SYGVKD. The germline V and J ends were trimmed by 0 bases and 2 bases, with 11 bases remaining between them. This CDR3 reads CAISESQGFGNQPQHF. DNA for the CDR3: TGTGCCATCAGTGAGTCGCAGGGTTTCGGCAATCAGCCCCAGCATTTT.

This clone has only one observation. This CDR3 reads CAVRDRGNTEAFF. The DNA for the CDR3 is TGTGCCGTCCGGGACAGGGGGAACACTGAAGCTTTCTTT. V and J are TRBV19 and TRBJ1-1, with 10 positions matching TRBD1. There are 13 residues in the CDR3. V dropped 11 bases and J dropped 1; count of bases not matched to a gene: 4. CDR1 and CDR2 from the germline V gene are LNHDA and SQIVND (reference sequence).

This chain joins TRBV7-8 and TRBJ2-1; D gene uncertain. The germline V gene has CDR1 SGHVS and CDR2 FQNEAQ. This CDR3 region has 12 residues. The germline V and J ends were trimmed by 2 bases and 7 bases, with 6 bases remaining between them. The CDR3 DNA follows: TGTGCCAGCAGCTTAAACGGGAATGAGCAGTTCTTC. It is translated as CASSLNGNEQFF.

CDR3 amino acids: CASSHGQGLYF. The CDR3 DNA follows: TGTGCCAGCAGCCATGGACAGGGGCTGTACTTC. The chain uses TRBV14 and TRBJ2-7; 9 bases agree with TRBD1. Germline lookup yields CDR1 SGHDN and CDR2 FVKESK. Trimming at V came to 3 bases and at J to 12 bases, leaving 3 bases not matched to a gene. The CDR3 is 11 amino acids.

The V call is TRBV30, the J call TRBJ1-2; 8 bases line up with TRBD1. V lost 5 bases, J lost 4 bases, and 15 bases stayed unmatched. Looked up from germline, CDR1 is GTSNPN and CDR2 is SVGIG (reference sequence). The CDR3 is 16 residues long. CDR3 residues: CAWVPGQALSRYGYTF. The CDR3 DNA follows: TGTGCCTGGGTCCCGGGACAGGCGTTGTCACGCTATGGCTACACCTTC.

This chain connects TRBV6-7 to TRBJ2-7; a weak D match, TRBD1 (6 bases). TRBV6-7 counts as an open reading frame of uncertain function. This CDR3 spans 12 amino acids. With 2 bases removed from V and 4 bases from J, the gap between germline ends came to 6 bases. For the CDR3, the DNA is TGTGCCAGCAGTTACAGGGGGTACGAGCAGTACTTC. As protein: CASSYRGYEQYF.

This clone was found once. J is TRBJ2-7 and V is TRBV6-1, with TRBD1 identical over 8 bases. The CDR3 sequence is 12 residues long. From germline, CDR1 is MNHNS and CDR2 SASEGT. With V trimmed by 7 bases and J by 2 bases, 1 base remained unmatched. CDR3 region: CASKQGAYEQYF. Here the CDR3 DNA reads TGTGCCAGCAAACAGGGGGCCTACGAGCAGTACTTC.

In nucleotides, the CDR3 is TGTGCCAGCAGCTTGACACCAACTAATGAAAAACTGTTTTTT. Protein sequence: CASSLTPTNEKLFF. The chain is built from TRBV7-9 and TRBJ1-4; no firm D call. CDR1 is SEHNR, CDR2 FQNEAQ, per germline (reference sequence). The ends were cut back, 3 bases at V and 0 bases at J, with 5 bases in the middle. The CDR3 is made up of 14 amino acids.

The chain couples TRBV18 to TRBJ1-3; D possibly corresponds to TRBD1 (6 bases). Trimming shortened V by 1 base and J by 0 bases, and 13 bases separated the two germline ends. In germline, CDR1 is KGHSH, CDR2 LQKENI. This CDR3 spans 17 amino acids. The CDR3 nucleotides read TGTGCCAGCTCACCACGGGACATTCGAGTCTCTGGAAACACCATATATTTT. Amino acid sequence: CASSPRDIRVSGNTIYF.

The chain uses TRBV9 and TRBJ1-2, with D possibly being TRBD1 (5 bases). V lost 0 bases, J lost 1 base, and 10 bases lay in between. Per the germline V gene, CDR1 is SGDLS and CDR2 is YYNGEE. The CDR3 is made up of 15 amino acids. This CDR3 is CASSVADTINYGYTF. DNA of the CDR3: TGTGCCAGCAGCGTAGCGGACACGATTAACTATGGCTACACCTTC.

This clone was picked up one time. The V call is TRBV5-1, the J call TRBJ1-2; 7 nucleotides match TRBD1. In germline, CDR1 is SGHRS, CDR2 YFSETQ. The CDR3 is 15 amino acids. J was trimmed by 4 bases and V by 3 bases; bases with no gene match: 9. CDR3 in DNA: TGCGCCAGCAGCTGGGGGGACAGAGACTTCTATGGCTACACCTTC. Amino acid sequence: CASSWGDRDFYGYTF.

The genes are TRBV7-8 and TRBJ1-1; TRBD1 might be the D (6 bases). Germline loops: CDR1 SGHVS, CDR2 FQNEAQ. V was shortened by 3 bases and J by 5 bases, with 16 bases between the two germline ends. CDR3 length: 15 amino acids. This CDR3 reads CASSFRTATGTEAFF. The DNA for the CDR3 is TGTGCCAGCAGCTTTAGGACAGCGACCGGGACTGAAGCTTTCTTT. Full variable domain (remainder filled in from reference TRBV7-8 and TRBJ1-1): GAGVSQSPRYKVAKRGQDVALRCDPISGHVSLFWYQQALGQGPEFLTYFQNEAQLDKSGLPSDRFFAERPEGSVSTLKIQRTQQEDSAVYLCASSFRTATGTEAFFGQGTRLTVV.

The chain links TRBV5-6 to TRBJ2-7; D might be TRBD1 (5 bases). The CDR3 contains 11 residues. CDR1 is SGHDT, CDR2 YYEEEE, per germline. The germline V and J ends were trimmed by 4 bases and 7 bases, with 9 bases remaining between them. CDR3 residues: CASSLREEQYF. The CDR3 DNA sequence: TGTGCCAGCAGCCTCAGGGAAGAGCAGTACTTC.

The V gene is TRBV27, the J gene TRBJ2-7; 8 bases match TRBD1. Germline lookup yields CDR1 MNHEY and CDR2 SMNVEV (reference sequence). Trimming cost V 6 bases and J 2 bases; bases outside gene matches: 6. This CDR3 has 14 residues. In DNA, the CDR3 is TGTGCCAGCAGCTGGACAGGGCCCGCCTACGAGCAGTACTTC. Amino acid sequence: CASSWTGPAYEQYF.

This sequence joins TRBV7-2 and TRBJ1-4; 8 nucleotides line up with TRBD1. Germline V gene sequence: CDR1 SGHTA, CDR2 FQGNSA. V shed 1 base and J 7 bases; nucleotides not matched to a gene: 5. CDR3 length: 15 residues. The CDR3 reads CASSLVGTGTEKLFF. The CDR3 DNA is TGTGCCAGCAGCTTAGTGGGGACAGGAACTGAAAAACTGTTTTTT.